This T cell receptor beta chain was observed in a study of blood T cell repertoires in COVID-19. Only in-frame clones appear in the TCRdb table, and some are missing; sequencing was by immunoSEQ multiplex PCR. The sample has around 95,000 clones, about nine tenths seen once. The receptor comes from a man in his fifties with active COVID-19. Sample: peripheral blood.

CDR3 residues: CSVDPGYF. The CDR3 region has the DNA TGCAGCGTCGATCCCGGGTACTTC. The gene calls are TRBV29-1 and TRBJ2-5; D is unresolved. Germline V lookup: CDR1 SQVTM, CDR2 ANQGSEA. Trimming cost V 6 bases and J 13 bases, with 9 bases left between them. The CDR3 has 8 residues.